A selection of T cell receptor beta chains follows, all from one sample in a study of blood T cell repertoires in COVID-19. TCRdb's copy holds only in-frame clones and misses some; the assay was immunoSEQ multiplex PCR. The sample holds 200,000 to 250,000 clones, about 85% seen once. The sequencing input was peripheral blood. These receptors were taken from a man between 18 and 35 years old with active or convalescent COVID-19. The CDR3 runs from the conserved cysteine through the conserved F or W. D genes are given only for firm matches. Expanded clones are given a class, and other clones once, few, many or no size at all.

>TRBD1|TRBJ1-1|.|TRBV7-2
CASSLDTGVNTEAFF
TGTGCCAGCAGCTTAGATACAGGGGTGAACACTGAAGCTTTCTTT
>.|TRBJ1-3|.|TRBV18
CASSSGNTIYF
TGTGCCAGCTCATCGGGAAACACCATATATTTT
>TRBD2|TRBJ2-3|.|TRBV5-6
CASSVTSGSKTDTQYF
TGTGCCAGCAGCGTAACTAGCGGGAGTAAGACAGATACGCAGTATTTT
>TRBD2|TRBJ2-1|.|TRBV20-1
CSASPLAGTYNEQFF
TGCAGTGCTAGTCCACTAGCGGGGACCTACAATGAGCAGTTCTTC
>TRBD2|TRBJ2-1|.|TRBV7-9
CASSSWGGNEQFF
TGTGCCAGCAGCTCTTGGGGGGGTAATGAGCAGTTCTTC
>.|TRBJ1-6|once|TRBV4-3
CASSQDPGGGASSYNSPLHF
TGCGCCAGCAGCCAAGATCCAGGAGGGGGGGCGAGCTCCTATAATTCACCCCTCCACTTT
>.|TRBJ1-6|.|TRBV5-6
CASRSGNSPLHF
TGTGCCAGCAGATCAGGGAATTCACCCCTCCACTTT
>TRBD2|TRBJ2-5|.|TRBV29-1
CSVYGGAGETQYF
TGCAGCGTTTACGGGGGGGCCGGGGAGACCCAGTACTTC
>.|TRBJ1-5|.|TRBV9
CASSPRDTYQPQHF
TGTGCCAGCAGCCCTCGGGACACTTATCAGCCCCAGCATTTT
>TRBD1|TRBJ2-3|.|TRBV24-1
CATSASRGPYPDTQYF
TGTGCCACCAGTGCTTCTAGGGGGCCCTACCCAGATACGCAGTATTTT
>TRBD1|TRBJ1-2|once|TRBV2
CASRADRGVGYTF
TGTGCCAGCAGAGCGGACAGGGGAGTGGGCTACACCTTC
>TRBD1|TRBJ1-4|once|TRBV28
CASSPGGATNEKLFF
TGTGCCAGCAGTCCAGGGGGTGCAACTAATGAAAAACTGTTTTTT
>.|TRBJ1-3|.|TRBV14
CASSETVTGNTIYF
TGTGCCAGCAGCGAGACAGTGACTGGAAACACCATATATTTT
>.|TRBJ1-1|few|TRBV6-5
CASSNTRGNTEAFF
TGTGCCAGCAGTAACACACGGGGAAACACTGAAGCTTTCTTT
>TRBD1|TRBJ1-5|.|TRBV14
CASSQLGDRGGTNQPQHF
TGTGCCAGCAGCCAATTAGGGGACAGAGGAGGGACCAATCAGCCCCAGCATTTT
>TRBD2|TRBJ2-3|.|TRBV6-4
CASSAGAGADTQYF
TGTGCCAGCAGCGCGGGAGCAGGTGCAGATACGCAGTATTTT
>.|TRBJ1-5|once|TRBV19
CASSTPLTDSRGQPQHF
TGTGCCAGTAGTACGCCGCTGACAGACTCCCGGGGGCAGCCCCAGCATTTT
>TRBD1|TRBJ2-7|.|TRBV28
CASSPWPGGNEQYF
TGTGCCAGCAGTCCATGGCCAGGGGGAAACGAGCAGTACTTC
>TRBD1|TRBJ2-1|.|TRBV30
CATGQALISYNEQFF
TGTGCCACGGGACAGGCGCTAATCTCCTACAATGAGCAGTTCTTC
>.|TRBJ2-7|once|TRBV7-9
CASSRAPLAGSYEQYF
TGTGCCAGCAGCCGTGCCCCACTAGCTGGGTCCTACGAGCAGTACTTC